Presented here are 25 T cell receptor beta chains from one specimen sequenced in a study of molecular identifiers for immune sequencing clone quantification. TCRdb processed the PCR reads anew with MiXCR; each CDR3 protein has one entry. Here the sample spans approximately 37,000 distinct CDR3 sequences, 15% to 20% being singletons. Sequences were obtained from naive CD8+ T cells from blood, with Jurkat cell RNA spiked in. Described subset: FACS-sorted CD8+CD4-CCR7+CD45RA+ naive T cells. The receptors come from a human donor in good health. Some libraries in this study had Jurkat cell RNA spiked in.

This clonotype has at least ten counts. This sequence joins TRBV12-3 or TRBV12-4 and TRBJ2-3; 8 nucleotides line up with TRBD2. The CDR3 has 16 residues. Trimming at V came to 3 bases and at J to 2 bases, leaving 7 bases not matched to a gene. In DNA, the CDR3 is TGTGCCAGCAGTTTCCCTATAGCGGGAAACACAGATACGCAGTATTTT. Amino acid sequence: CASSFPIAGNTDTQYF.

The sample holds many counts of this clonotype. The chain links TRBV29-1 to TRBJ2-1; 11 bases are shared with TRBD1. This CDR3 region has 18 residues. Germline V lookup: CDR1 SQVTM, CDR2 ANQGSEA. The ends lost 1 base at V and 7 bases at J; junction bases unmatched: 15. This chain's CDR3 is CSVEVPLPWTGGQNEQFF. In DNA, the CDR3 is TGCAGCGTTGAAGTGCCCCTCCCCTGGACAGGGGGCCAAAATGAGCAGTTCTTC.

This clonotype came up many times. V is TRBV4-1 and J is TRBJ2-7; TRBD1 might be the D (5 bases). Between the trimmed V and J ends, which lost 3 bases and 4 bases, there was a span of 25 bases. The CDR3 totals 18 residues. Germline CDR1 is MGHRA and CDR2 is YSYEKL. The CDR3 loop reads CASSQTDRINLRPYEQYF. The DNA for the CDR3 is TGCGCCAGCAGCCAGACAGACCGAATAAACCTGCGTCCATACGAGCAGTACTTC.

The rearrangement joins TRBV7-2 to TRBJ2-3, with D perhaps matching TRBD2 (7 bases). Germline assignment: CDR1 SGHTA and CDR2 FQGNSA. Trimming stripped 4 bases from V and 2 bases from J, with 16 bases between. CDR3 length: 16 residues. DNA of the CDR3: TGTGCCAGCAGCTCTGAACGGGGGGCACCCACAGATACGCAGTATTTT. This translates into CASSSERGAPTDTQYF.

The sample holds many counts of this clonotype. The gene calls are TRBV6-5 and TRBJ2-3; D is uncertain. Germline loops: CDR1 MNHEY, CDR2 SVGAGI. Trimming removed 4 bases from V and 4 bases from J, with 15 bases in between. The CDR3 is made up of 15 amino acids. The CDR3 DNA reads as TGTGCCAGCAGTTTGGGCAAGCATTTTGCAGATACGCAGTATTTT. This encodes CASSLGKHFADTQYF.

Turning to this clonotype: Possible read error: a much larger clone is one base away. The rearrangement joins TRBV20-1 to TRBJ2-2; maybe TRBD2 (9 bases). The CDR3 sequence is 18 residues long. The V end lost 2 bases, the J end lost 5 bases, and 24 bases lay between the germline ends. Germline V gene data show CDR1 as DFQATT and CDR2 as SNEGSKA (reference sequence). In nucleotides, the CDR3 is TGCAGTGCTAGACCTCGTCAGGGGGCGGGAGGGTTGACCGGGGAGCTGTTTTTT. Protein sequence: CSARPRQGAGGLTGELFF.

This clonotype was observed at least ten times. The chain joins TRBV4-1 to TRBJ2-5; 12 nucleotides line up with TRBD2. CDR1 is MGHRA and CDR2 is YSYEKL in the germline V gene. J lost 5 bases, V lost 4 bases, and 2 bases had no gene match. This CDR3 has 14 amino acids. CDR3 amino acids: CASSRTSGVETQYF. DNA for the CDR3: TGCGCCAGCAGCCGGACTAGCGGGGTTGAGACCCAGTACTTC.

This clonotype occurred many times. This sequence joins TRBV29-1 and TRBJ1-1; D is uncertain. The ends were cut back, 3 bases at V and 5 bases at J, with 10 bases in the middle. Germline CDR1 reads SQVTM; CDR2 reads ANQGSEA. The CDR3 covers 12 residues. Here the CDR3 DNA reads TGCAGCGTTGAGGAGGGTTGGACTGAAGCTTTCTTT. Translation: CSVEEGWTEAFF.

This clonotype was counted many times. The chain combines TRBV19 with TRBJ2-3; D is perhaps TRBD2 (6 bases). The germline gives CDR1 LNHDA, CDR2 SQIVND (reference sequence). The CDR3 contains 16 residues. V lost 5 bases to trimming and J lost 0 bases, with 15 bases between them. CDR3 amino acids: CASSSLGLISTDTQYF. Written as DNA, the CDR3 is TGTGCCAGTAGTTCACTAGGACTAATTAGCACAGATACGCAGTATTTT.

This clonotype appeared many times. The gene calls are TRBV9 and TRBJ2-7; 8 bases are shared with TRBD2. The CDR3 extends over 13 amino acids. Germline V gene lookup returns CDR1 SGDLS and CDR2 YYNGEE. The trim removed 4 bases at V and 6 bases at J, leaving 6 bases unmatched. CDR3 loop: CASSISGGGEQYF. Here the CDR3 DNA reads TGTGCCAGCAGCATCTCGGGGGGGGGCGAGCAGTACTTC.

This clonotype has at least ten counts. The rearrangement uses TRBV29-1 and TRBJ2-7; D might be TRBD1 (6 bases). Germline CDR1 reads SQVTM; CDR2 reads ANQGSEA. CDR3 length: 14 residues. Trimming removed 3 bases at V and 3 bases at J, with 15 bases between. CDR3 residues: CSVEIGRGDYEQYF. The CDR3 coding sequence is TGCAGCGTTGAGATAGGCAGGGGAGACTACGAGCAGTACTTC.

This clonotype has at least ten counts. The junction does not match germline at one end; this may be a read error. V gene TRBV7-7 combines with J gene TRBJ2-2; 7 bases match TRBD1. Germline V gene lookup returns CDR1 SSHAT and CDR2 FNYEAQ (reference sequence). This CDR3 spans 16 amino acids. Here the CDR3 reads CASSAFTGANTGELFF. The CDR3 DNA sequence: TGTGCTAGCAGCGCATTTACAGGGGCGAACACCGGGGAGCTGTTTTTT.

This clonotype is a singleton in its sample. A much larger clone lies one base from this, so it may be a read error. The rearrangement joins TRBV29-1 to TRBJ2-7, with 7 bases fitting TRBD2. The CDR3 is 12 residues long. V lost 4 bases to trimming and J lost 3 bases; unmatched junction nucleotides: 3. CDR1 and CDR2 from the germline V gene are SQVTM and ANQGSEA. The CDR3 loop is CSVAGEGYEQYF. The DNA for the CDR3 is TGCAGCGTTGCGGGGGAGGGCTACGAGCAGTACTTC.

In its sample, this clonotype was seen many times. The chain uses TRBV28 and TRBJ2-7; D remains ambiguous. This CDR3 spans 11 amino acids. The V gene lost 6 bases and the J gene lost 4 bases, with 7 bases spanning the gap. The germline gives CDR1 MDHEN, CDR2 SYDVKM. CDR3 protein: CASSTSYEQYF. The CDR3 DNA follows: TGTGCCAGCAGCACGAGTTACGAGCAGTACTTC.

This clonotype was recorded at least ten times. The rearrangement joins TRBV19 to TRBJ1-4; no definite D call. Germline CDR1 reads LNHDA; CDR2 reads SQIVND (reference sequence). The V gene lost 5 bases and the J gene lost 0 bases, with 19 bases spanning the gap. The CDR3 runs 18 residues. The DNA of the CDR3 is TGTGCCAGTAGTCCGAGGACGGCAGAGCCGACAACTAATGAAAAACTGTTTTTT. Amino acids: CASSPRTAEPTTNEKLFF.

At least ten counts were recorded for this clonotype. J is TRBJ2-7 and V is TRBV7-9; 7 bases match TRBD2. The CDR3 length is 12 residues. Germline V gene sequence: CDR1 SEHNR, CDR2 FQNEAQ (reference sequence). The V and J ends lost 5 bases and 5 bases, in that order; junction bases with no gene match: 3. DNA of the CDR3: TGTGCCAGCAGCCCCACTAGCGACGAGCAGTACTTC. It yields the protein CASSPTSDEQYF.

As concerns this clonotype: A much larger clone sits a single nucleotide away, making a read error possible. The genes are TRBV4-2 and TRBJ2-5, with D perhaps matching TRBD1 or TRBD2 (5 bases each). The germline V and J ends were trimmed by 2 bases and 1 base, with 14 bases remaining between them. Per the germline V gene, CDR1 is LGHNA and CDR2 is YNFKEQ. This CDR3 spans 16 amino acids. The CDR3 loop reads CASSQSGPSLQETQYF. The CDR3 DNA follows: TGTGCCAGCAGCCAATCGGGACCGAGTCTCCAAGAGACCCAGTACTTC.

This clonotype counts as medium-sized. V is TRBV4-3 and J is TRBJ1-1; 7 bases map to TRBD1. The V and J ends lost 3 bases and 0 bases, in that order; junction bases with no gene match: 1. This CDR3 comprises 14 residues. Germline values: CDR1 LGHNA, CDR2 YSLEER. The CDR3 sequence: CASSQDRMNTEAFF. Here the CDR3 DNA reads TGCGCCAGCAGCCAGGACAGGATGAACACTGAAGCTTTCTTT.

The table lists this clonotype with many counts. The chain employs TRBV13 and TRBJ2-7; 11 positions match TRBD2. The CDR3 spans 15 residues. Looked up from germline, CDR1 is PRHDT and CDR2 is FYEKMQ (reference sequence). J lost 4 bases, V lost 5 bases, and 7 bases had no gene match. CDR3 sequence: CASSKGTSGAYEQYF. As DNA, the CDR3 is TGTGCCAGCAGCAAGGGGACTAGCGGAGCTTACGAGCAGTACTTC.

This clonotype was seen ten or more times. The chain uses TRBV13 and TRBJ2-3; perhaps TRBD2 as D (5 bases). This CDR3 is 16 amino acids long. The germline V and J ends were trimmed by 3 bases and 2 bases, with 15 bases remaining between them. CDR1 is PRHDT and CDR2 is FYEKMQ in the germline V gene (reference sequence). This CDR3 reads CASSLGVRQITDTQYF. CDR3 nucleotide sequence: TGTGCCAGCAGCTTGGGAGTACGTCAGATCACAGATACGCAGTATTTT. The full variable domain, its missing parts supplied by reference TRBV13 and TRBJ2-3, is AAGVIQSPRHLIKEKRETATLKCYPIPRHDTVYWYQQGPGQDPQFLISFYEKMQSDKGSIPDRFSAQQFSDYHSELNMSSLELGDSALYFCASSLGVRQITDTQYFGPGTRLTVL.

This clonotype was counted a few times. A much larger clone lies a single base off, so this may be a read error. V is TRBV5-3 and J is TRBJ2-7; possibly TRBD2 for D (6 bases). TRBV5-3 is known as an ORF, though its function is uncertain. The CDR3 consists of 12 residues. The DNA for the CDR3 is TGTGCCAGCAGCTCCGGGGGATCCGAGCAGTACTTC. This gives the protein CASSSGGSEQYF.

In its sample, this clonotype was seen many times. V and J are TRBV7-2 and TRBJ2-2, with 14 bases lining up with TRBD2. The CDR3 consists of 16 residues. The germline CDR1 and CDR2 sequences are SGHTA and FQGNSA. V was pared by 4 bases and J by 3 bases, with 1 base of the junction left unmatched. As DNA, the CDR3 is TGTGCCAGCAGCTGGGGACTAGCGGGAGACACCGGGGAGCTGTTTTTT. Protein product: CASSWGLAGDTGELFF. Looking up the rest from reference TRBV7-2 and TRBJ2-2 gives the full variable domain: GAGVSQSPSNKVTEKGKDVELRCDPISGHTALYWYRQSLGQGLEFLIYFQGNSAPDKSGLPSDRFSAERTGGSVSTLTIQRTQQEDSAVYLCASSWGLAGDTGELFFGEGSRLTVL.

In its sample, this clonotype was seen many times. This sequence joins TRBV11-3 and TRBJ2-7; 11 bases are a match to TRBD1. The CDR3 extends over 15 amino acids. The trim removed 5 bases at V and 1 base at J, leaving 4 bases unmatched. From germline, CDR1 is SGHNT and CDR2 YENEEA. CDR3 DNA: TGTGCCAGCAGCAGGGACAGGGGGACTTCCTACGAGCAGTACTTC. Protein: CASSRDRGTSYEQYF. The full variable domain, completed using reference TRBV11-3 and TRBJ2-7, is EAGVVQSPRYKIIEKKQPVAFWCNPISGHNTLYWYLQNLGQGPELLIRYENEEAVDDSQLPKDRFSAERLKGVDSTLKIQPAELGDSAVYLCASSRDRGTSYEQYFGPGTRLTVT.

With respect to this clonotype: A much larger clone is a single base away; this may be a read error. The CDR3: CASSPRDPSTDTRYF. In nucleotides, the CDR3 is TGTGCCAGCAGTCCACGGGACCCTAGCACAGATACGCGGTATTTT. The rearrangement joins TRBV6-6 to TRBJ2-3; D is possibly TRBD1 or TRBD2 (5 bases each). Germline CDR1 MNHNY, CDR2 SVGAGI (reference sequence). The CDR3 is 15 residues long.

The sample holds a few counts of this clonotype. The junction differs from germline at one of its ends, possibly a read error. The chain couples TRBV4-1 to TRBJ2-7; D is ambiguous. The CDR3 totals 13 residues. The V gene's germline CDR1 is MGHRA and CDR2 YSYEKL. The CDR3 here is CASSLQGRYGQYF. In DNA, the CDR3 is TGCGCCAGCAGCTTACAAGGTCGGTACGGGCAGTACTTC.